This TCR beta chain was documented in a study of shared clonotypes between healthy human individuals. Trimming pared 4 bases from V and 7 bases from J, leaving 13 bases between. The CDR3 contains 13 residues. From germline, CDR1 is ENHRY and CDR2 SYGVKD. Repertoires were generated with immunoSEQ multiplex PCR, while TCRdb's copy carries only in-frame clones and drops some. The sample consists of under 1,100,000 clones, about 70% of them appearing once. Sequencing was carried out using memory CD4+ T cells sorted from blood. As to subset: CD45RA-negative fraction. This rearrangement joins TRBV10-3 to TRBJ1-1; tentatively, D is TRBD1 (5 bases). The TCR originated in a man in his late teens or twenties in good health. The CDR3, as DNA: TGTGCCATCAGTGGTGGGGGGAGGGGTGAAGCTTTCTTT. It translates to CAISGGGRGEAFF.